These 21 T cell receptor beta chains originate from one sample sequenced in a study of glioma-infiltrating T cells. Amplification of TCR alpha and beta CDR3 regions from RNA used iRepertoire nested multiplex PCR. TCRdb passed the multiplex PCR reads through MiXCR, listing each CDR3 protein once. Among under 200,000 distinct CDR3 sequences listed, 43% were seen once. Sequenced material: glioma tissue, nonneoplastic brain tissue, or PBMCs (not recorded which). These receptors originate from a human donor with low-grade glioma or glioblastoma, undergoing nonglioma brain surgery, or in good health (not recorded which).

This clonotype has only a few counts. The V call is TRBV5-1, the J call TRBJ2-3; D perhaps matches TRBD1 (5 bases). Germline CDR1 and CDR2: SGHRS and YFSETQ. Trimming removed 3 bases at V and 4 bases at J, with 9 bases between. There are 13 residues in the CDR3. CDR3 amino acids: CASSSPGPDTQYF. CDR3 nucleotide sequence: TGCGCCAGCAGCTCCCCAGGGCCAGATACGCAGTATTTT. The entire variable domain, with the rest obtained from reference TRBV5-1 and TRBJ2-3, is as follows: KAGVTQTPRYLIKTRGQQVTLSCSPISGHRSVSWYQQTPGQGLQFLFEYFSETQRNKGNFPGRFSGRQFSNSRSEMNVSTLELGDSALYLCASSSPGPDTQYFGPGTRLTVL.

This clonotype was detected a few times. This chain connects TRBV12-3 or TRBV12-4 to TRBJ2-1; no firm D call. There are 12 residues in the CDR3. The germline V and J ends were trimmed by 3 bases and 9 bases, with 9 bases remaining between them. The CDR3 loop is CASSLSGFEQFF. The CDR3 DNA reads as TGTGCCAGCAGTTTGTCCGGGTTTGAGCAGTTCTTC.

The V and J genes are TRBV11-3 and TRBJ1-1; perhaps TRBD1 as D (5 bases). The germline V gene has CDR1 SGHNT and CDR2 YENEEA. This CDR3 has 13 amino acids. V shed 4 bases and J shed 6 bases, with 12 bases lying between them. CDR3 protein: CASSYGGRSEAFF. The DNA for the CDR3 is TGTGCCAGCAGCTACGGGGGACGGTCTGAAGCTTTCTTT.

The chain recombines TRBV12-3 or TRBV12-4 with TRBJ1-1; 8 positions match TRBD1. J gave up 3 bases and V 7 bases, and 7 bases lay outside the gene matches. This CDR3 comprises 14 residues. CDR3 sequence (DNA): TGTGCCAGCACCCGACAGGGGTCGGACACTGAAGCTTTCTTT. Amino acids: CASTRQGSDTEAFF.

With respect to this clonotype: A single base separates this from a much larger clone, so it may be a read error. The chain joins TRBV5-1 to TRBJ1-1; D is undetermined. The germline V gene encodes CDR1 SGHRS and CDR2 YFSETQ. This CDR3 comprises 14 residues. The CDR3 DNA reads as TGCGCCAGCAGCTTGGCGCTCGGCCCCTTTGAAGATTTCTTT. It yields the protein CASSLALGPFEDFF.

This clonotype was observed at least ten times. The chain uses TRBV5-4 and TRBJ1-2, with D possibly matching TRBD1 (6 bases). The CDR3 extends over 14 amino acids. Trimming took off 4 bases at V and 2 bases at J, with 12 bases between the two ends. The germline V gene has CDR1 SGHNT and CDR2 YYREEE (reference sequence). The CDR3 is CASSAPTGNYGYTF. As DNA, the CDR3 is TGTGCCAGCAGCGCCCCCACAGGGAACTATGGCTACACCTTC. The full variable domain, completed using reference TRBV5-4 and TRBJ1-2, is ETGVTQSPTHLIKTRGQQVTLRCSSQSGHNTVSWYQQALGQGPQFIFQYYREEENGRGNFPPRFSGLQFPNYSSELNVNALELDDSALYLCASSAPTGNYGYTFGSGTRLTVV.

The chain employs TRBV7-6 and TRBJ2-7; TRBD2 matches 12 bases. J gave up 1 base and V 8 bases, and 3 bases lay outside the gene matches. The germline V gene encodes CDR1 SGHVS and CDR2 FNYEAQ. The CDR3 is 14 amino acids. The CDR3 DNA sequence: TGTGCCAGCCAAGGACTAGCGGGATCCTACGAGCAGTACTTC. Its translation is CASQGLAGSYEQYF.

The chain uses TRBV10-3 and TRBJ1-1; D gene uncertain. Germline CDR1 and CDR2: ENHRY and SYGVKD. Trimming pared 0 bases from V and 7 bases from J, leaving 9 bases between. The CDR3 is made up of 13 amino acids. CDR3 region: CAISESPESEAFF. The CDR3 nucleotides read TGTGCCATCAGTGAGTCTCCAGAGAGTGAAGCTTTCTTT.

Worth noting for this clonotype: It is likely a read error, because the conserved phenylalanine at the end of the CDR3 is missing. CDR3 loop: CSATWQEAQYS. The CDR3 coding sequence is TGCAGTGCTACATGGCAAGAGGCCCAGTACTCC. V gene TRBV20-1 combines with J gene TRBJ2-5, with D unresolved. Germline lookup yields CDR1 DFQATT and CDR2 SNEGSKA (reference sequence). This CDR3 has 11 amino acids.

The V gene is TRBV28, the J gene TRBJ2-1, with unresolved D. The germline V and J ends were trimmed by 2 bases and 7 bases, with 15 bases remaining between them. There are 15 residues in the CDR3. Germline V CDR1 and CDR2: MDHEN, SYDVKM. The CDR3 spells CASSLGQVIMNEQFF. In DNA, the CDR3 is TGTGCCAGCAGTTTAGGTCAGGTCATTATGAATGAGCAGTTCTTC.

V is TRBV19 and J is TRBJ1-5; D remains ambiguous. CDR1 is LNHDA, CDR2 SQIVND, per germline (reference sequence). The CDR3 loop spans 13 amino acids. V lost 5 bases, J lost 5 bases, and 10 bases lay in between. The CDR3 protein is CASSGTWDQPQHF. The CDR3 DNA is TGTGCCAGTAGTGGTACGTGGGATCAGCCCCAGCATTTT. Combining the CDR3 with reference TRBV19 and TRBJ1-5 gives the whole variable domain DGGITQSPKYLFRKEGQNVTLSCEQNLNHDAMYWYRQDPGQGLRLIYYSQIVNDFQKGDIAEGYSVSREKKESFPLTVTSAQKNPTAFYLCASSGTWDQPQHFGDGTRLSIL.

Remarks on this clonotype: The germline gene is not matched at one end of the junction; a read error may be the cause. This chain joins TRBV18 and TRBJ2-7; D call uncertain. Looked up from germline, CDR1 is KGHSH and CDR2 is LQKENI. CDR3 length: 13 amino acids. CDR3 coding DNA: TGTGCCAGATCACCGGGCAATAGCTACGAGCAGTACTTC. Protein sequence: CARSPGNSYEQYF. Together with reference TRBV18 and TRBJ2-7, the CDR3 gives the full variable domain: NAGVMQNPRHLVRRRGQEARLRCSPMKGHSHVYWYRQLPEEGLKFMVYLQKENIIDESGMPKERFSAEFPKEGPSILRIQQVVRGDSAAYFCARSPGNSYEQYFGPGTRLTVT.

CDR3 coding DNA: TGTGCCAGCAGTCCCACGGCTAGCGGATACCAAGAGACCCAGTACTTC. Translated, it gives CASSPTASGYQETQYF. This rearrangement joins TRBV28 to TRBJ2-5, with TRBD2 identical over 7 bases. With V trimmed by 5 bases and J by 0 bases, 9 bases remained unmatched. Germline lookup yields CDR1 MDHEN and CDR2 SYDVKM. The length of the CDR3 is 16 residues.

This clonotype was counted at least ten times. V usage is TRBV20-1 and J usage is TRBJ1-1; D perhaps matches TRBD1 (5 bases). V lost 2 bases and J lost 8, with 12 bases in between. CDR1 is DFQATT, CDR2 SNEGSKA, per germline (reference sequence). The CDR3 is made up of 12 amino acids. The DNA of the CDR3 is TGCAGTGCTAGAATGGGGGGAGGAGAAGCTTTCTTT. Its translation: CSARMGGGEAFF.

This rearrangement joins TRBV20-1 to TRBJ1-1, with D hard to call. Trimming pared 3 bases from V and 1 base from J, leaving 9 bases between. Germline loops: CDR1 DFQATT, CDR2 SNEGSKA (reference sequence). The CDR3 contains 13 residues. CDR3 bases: TGCAGTGCTAGGGCCCAACGGAACACTGAAGCTTTCTTT. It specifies CSARAQRNTEAFF.

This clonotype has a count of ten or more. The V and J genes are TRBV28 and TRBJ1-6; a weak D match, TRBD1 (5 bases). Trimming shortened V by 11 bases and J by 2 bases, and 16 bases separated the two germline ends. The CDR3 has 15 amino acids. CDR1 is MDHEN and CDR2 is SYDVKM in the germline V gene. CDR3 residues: CASRTAGAYNSPLHF. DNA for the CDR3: TGTGCCTCCAGGACGGCGGGGGCCTATAATTCACCCCTCCACTTT.

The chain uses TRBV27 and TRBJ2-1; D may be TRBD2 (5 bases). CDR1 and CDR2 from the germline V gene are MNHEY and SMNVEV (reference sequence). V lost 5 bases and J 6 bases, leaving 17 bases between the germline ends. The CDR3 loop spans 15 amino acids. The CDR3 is CASSNREGVFNEQFF. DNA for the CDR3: TGTGCCAGCAGTAATCGAGAGGGAGTATTCAATGAGCAGTTCTTC.

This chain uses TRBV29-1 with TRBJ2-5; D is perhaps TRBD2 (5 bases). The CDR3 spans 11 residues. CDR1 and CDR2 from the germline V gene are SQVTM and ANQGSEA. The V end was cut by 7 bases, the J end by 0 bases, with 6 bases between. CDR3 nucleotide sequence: TGCAGCGCGGACTACCAAGAGACCCAGTACTTC. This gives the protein CSADYQETQYF.

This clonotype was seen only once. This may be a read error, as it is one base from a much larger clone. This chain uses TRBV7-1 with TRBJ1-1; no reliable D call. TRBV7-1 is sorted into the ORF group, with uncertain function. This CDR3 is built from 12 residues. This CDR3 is CDSRVPLGGAFF. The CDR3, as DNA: TGTGACAGCAGAGTGCCGCTGGGAGGAGCTTTCTTT.

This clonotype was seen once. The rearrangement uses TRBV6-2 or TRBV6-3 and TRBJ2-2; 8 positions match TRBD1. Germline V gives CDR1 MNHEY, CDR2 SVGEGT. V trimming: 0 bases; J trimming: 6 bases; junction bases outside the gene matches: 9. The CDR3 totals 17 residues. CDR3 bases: TGTGCCAGCAGTTACTCGAACGGGCCAGGGGGCCCCGGGGAGCTGTTTTTT. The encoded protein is CASSYSNGPGGPGELFF.

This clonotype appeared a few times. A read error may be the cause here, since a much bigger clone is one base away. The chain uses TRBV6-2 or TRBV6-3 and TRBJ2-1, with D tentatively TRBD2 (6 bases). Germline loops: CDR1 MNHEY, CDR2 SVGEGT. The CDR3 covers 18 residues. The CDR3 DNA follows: TGTGCCAGCAGTTGGACCTTTGGGGAGGCTGTTTCCTACAATGAGCAGTCCTTC. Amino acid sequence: CASSWTFGEAVSYNEQSF.